This entry lists 26 T cell receptor beta chains sequenced from one sample in a study of beta chain features in type 1 diabetes. Expressed TCRB transcripts were sequenced because the entire RNA isolate underwent reverse transcription. Method: immunoSEQ multiplex PCR; TCRdb's copy keeps in-frame clones and lacks some. The sample lists under 300,000 clones; about 14% were seen once. Study-level results: Type 1 diabetes patients showed a moderate but significant shortening of TCRB CDR3s in all four CD4+ subsets.

The antigens for these receptors are not known. The sequencing sample was made of naive CD4+ T cells from blood. The source is a man aged 25-40 years with type 1 diabetes.

The rearrangement uses TRBV5-8 and TRBJ1-6; 8 positions match TRBD1. This CDR3 is 14 amino acids long. With 4 bases clipped from V and 7 bases from J, the junction kept 4 bases outside the gene matches. Germline CDR1 SGHTS, CDR2 YDEGEE. CDR3 coding DNA: TGTGCCAGCAGCGCCGGGACAGGAAATTCACCCCTCCACTTT. Translating gives CASSAGTGNSPLHF.

The chain uses TRBV27 and TRBJ2-3; D is unresolved. V lost 2 bases and J 0 bases, leaving 9 bases between the germline ends. Per germline, CDR1 MNHEY and CDR2 SMNVEV (reference sequence). CDR3 size: 15 residues. CDR3 DNA: TGTGCCAGCAGTTTAGGGTGGAGAAGCACAGATACGCAGTATTTT. Translation: CASSLGWRSTDTQYF.

The chain uses TRBV29-1 and TRBJ2-1; TRBD2 agrees at 9 bases. The CDR3 has 14 amino acids. The junction had 5 bases not matched to a gene; V was cut back by 5 bases and J by 3 bases. Germline CDR1 reads SQVTM; CDR2 reads ANQGSEA. The CDR3 here is CSVLPSGIYNEQFF. As DNA, the CDR3 is TGCAGCGTTCTTCCTAGCGGGATCTACAATGAGCAGTTCTTC.

The rearrangement links TRBV7-2 to TRBJ2-1; D unclear. This CDR3 is built from 15 residues. The V end lost 1 base, the J end lost 0 bases, and 7 bases lay between the germline ends. Germline lookup yields CDR1 SGHTA and CDR2 FQGNSA. The CDR3 DNA sequence: TGTGCCAGCAGCTTAGATGCGAACTCCTACAATGAGCAGTTCTTC. Translation: CASSLDANSYNEQFF.

The CDR3 here is CASTLAGNTDTQYF. The DNA for the CDR3 is TGTGCCAGCACACTAGCGGGGAACACAGATACGCAGTATTTT. The rearrangement uses TRBV9 and TRBJ2-3; TRBD2 aligns across 10 bases. The CDR3 is made up of 14 amino acids. In germline, CDR1 is SGDLS, CDR2 YYNGEE. V lost 6 bases and J lost 2; bases outside the gene matches: 3.

The chain has TRBV2 and TRBJ1-2, with 10 bases that match TRBD1. The trim removed 6 bases at V and 5 bases at J, leaving 3 bases unmatched. The CDR3 is 13 amino acids. The germline gives CDR1 SNHLY, CDR2 FYNNEI. The CDR3 nucleotides read TGTGCCAGCAGCCCGGGACAGGGGTATGGCTACACCTTC. Amino acids: CASSPGQGYGYTF.

Only one count was recorded for this clone. The chain carries TRBV5-1 and TRBJ1-2, with a tentative D call TRBD1 (6 bases). Trimming pared 7 bases from V and 11 bases from J, leaving 18 bases between. This CDR3 has 12 residues. From germline, CDR1 is SGHRS and CDR2 YFSETQ. The CDR3 DNA reads as TGCGCCAGCGGACGGGACACAAGCGTTTACACCTTC. Translated, it gives CASGRDTSVYTF.

There are a few counts of this clone. The rearrangement joins TRBV5-4 to TRBJ2-7, with TRBD1 matching 7 bases. Per the germline V gene, CDR1 is SGHNT and CDR2 is YYREEE (reference sequence). The trim removed 2 bases at V and 2 bases at J, leaving 4 bases unmatched. The CDR3 sequence is 14 residues long. The CDR3 reads CASSFVTGTYEQYF. Written as DNA, the CDR3 is TGTGCCAGCAGCTTCGTGACAGGGACCTACGAGCAGTACTTC.

This clone was seen a handful of times. V and J are TRBV7-2 and TRBJ2-3; D is possibly TRBD2 (6 bases). This CDR3 region has 15 residues. The V end lost 1 base, the J end lost 1 base, and 9 bases lay between the germline ends. The germline V gene encodes CDR1 SGHTA and CDR2 FQGNSA. The CDR3 here is CASSLDGGRTDTQYF. The CDR3 DNA sequence: TGTGCCAGCAGCTTAGACGGGGGACGCACAGATACGCAGTATTTT. The entire variable domain, with the rest obtained from reference TRBV7-2 and TRBJ2-3, is as follows: GAGVSQSPSNKVTEKGKDVELRCDPISGHTALYWYRQSLGQGLEFLIYFQGNSAPDKSGLPSDRFSAERTGGSVSTLTIQRTQQEDSAVYLCASSLDGGRTDTQYFGPGTRLTVL.

This clone was recorded a few times. The J gene is TRBJ1-3, the V gene TRBV19; D might be TRBD1 (5 bases). Trimming removed 5 bases from V and 3 bases from J, with 17 bases in between. Germline CDR1 is LNHDA and CDR2 is SQIVND (reference sequence). CDR3 length equals 16 residues. The CDR3 coding sequence is TGTGCCAGTAGTCAACAGACCGGGACTCTTGGAAACACCATATATTTT. Translating it yields CASSQQTGTLGNTIYF.

The chain carries TRBV28 and TRBJ1-4; no definite D call. The CDR3 extends over 12 amino acids. V gave up 2 bases and J gave up 8 bases, with 6 bases separating them. Germline-derived CDR1 and CDR2 are MDHEN and SYDVKM. CDR3: CASSLPGEKLFF. CDR3 coding DNA: TGTGCCAGCAGTTTACCCGGGGAAAAACTGTTTTTT.

This clone was observed a handful of times. J is TRBJ2-1 and V is TRBV5-1; TRBD2 might be the D (5 bases). CDR1 and CDR2 (germline): SGHRS, YFSETQ. The ends were cut back, 0 bases at V and 0 bases at J, with 10 bases in the middle. The CDR3 is 16 amino acids. CDR3 amino acids: CASSLVAGSSYNEQFF. CDR3 nucleotides: TGCGCCAGCAGCTTGGTTGCGGGCTCCTCCTACAATGAGCAGTTCTTC. Drawing the rest from reference TRBV5-1 and TRBJ2-1, the complete variable domain is KAGVTQTPRYLIKTRGQQVTLSCSPISGHRSVSWYQQTPGQGLQFLFEYFSETQRNKGNFPGRFSGRQFSNSRSEMNVSTLELGDSALYLCASSLVAGSSYNEQFFGPGTRLTVL.

The V gene is TRBV6-5, the J gene TRBJ2-5, with a weak D call TRBD2 (6 bases). The CDR3 loop spans 14 amino acids. Germline assignment: CDR1 MNHEY and CDR2 SVGAGI. V was clipped by 8 bases and J by 1 base, with 14 bases between them. The CDR3 loop reads CASRKDGGQETQYF. The CDR3 DNA follows: TGTGCCAGCCGAAAGGACGGGGGCCAAGAGACCCAGTACTTC.

This clone was seen only a few times. The chain employs TRBV5-4 and TRBJ2-3; TRBD2 matches at 9 bases. Germline assignment: CDR1 SGHNT and CDR2 YYREEE (reference sequence). This CDR3 comprises 15 residues. V lost 4 bases to trimming and J lost 2 bases; unmatched junction nucleotides: 5. Written as DNA, the CDR3 is TGTGCCAGCAGCAAGACTAGCGGCTACACAGATACGCAGTATTTT. Translating it yields CASSKTSGYTDTQYF. The variable domain in full, with the rest retrieved from reference TRBV5-4 and TRBJ2-3, is ETGVTQSPTHLIKTRGQQVTLRCSSQSGHNTVSWYQQALGQGPQFIFQYYREEENGRGNFPPRFSGLQFPNYSSELNVNALELDDSALYLCASSKTSGYTDTQYFGPGTRLTVL.

The J gene is TRBJ2-7, the V gene TRBV5-6; 11 bases are shared with TRBD1. This CDR3 spans 15 amino acids. The V gene's germline CDR1 is SGHDT and CDR2 YYEEEE. Trimming removed 6 bases from V and 2 bases from J; junction bases left unmatched: 7. CDR3 nucleotides: TGTGCCAGCACCACCGGGACAGGGGGACCCTACGAGCAGTACTTC. Residues: CASTTGTGGPYEQYF.

This clone was found a few times. The V and J genes are TRBV6-1 and TRBJ2-1; tentative D call: TRBD2 (6 bases). Germline V gene sequence: CDR1 MNHNS, CDR2 SASEGT. V lost 11 bases to trimming and J lost 1 base, with 12 bases between them. The CDR3 runs 13 residues. The CDR3 DNA follows: TGTGCCGCACCGGAGGGTTCCTACAATGAGCAGTTCTTC. Amino acids: CAAPEGSYNEQFF.

The chain couples TRBV2 to TRBJ1-2; 8 nucleotides line up with TRBD1. Looked up from germline, CDR1 is SNHLY and CDR2 is FYNNEI. This CDR3 is built from 15 residues. With V trimmed by 6 bases and J by 3 bases, 9 bases remained unmatched. In DNA form, the CDR3 reads TGTGCCAGCAGGTGGGGACAGGCTGGGGACTATGGCTACACCTTC. This encodes CASRWGQAGDYGYTF.

This clone appeared a single time. The chain combines TRBV9 with TRBJ1-2, with TRBD1 as a possible D gene (5 bases). The CDR3 has 15 residues. V was pared by 3 bases and J by 4 bases, with 16 bases between. From germline, CDR1 is SGDLS and CDR2 YYNGEE. CDR3 sequence (DNA): TGTGCCAGCAGCGGGCACCCCCGGGGGGGCTATGGCTACACCTTC. Its protein product is CASSGHPRGGYGYTF.

The chain carries TRBV30 and TRBJ1-5; D uncertain. CDR1 is GTSNPN and CDR2 is SVGIG in the germline V gene (reference sequence). The CDR3 covers 13 residues. Trimming left V 2 bases short and J 3 bases short, with 8 bases between. As DNA, the CDR3 is TGTGCCTGGAGTCTCCAGGCCAATCAGCCCCAGCATTTT. This gives the protein CAWSLQANQPQHF.

The chain has TRBV19 and TRBJ2-4; maybe TRBD2 (5 bases). With 5 bases removed from V and 6 bases from J, the gap between germline ends came to 14 bases. There are 14 residues in the CDR3. CDR1 and CDR2 (germline): LNHDA, SQIVND (reference sequence). CDR3 DNA: TGTGCCAGTAGTCCGAGGACTGACCCAAACATTCAGTACTTC. Translation gives CASSPRTDPNIQYF.

This clone has only a few counts. The chain recombines TRBV5-1 with TRBJ2-5; TRBD2 might be the D (5 bases). This CDR3 contains 16 residues. The V gene lost 0 bases and the J gene lost 5 bases, with 17 bases spanning the gap. Germline V gene data show CDR1 as SGHRS and CDR2 as YFSETQ. The CDR3, as DNA: TGCGCCAGCAGCTTGGCCATCGGAGCGGTTGTGGAGACCCAGTACTTC. This translates into CASSLAIGAVVETQYF.

The chain has TRBV29-1 and TRBJ2-7; TRBD1 agrees at 9 bases. This CDR3 contains 13 residues. The germline V gene encodes CDR1 SQVTM and CDR2 ANQGSEA. With 3 bases clipped from V and 5 bases from J, the junction kept 5 bases outside the gene matches. The CDR3 sequence: CSVEWDRDDEQYF. As DNA, the CDR3 is TGCAGCGTTGAGTGGGACAGGGACGACGAGCAGTACTTC.

The V and J genes are TRBV7-2 and TRBJ1-2; unclear D gene. This CDR3 contains 12 residues. V lost 1 base to trimming and J lost 6 bases, with 6 bases between them. In germline, CDR1 is SGHTA, CDR2 FQGNSA. The CDR3 sequence: CASSLDVDGYTF. In nucleotides, the CDR3 is TGTGCCAGCAGCTTAGATGTCGATGGCTACACCTTC.

This clone was detected only a few times. The chain links TRBV29-1 to TRBJ1-1; D not certain. V was shortened by 6 bases and J by 0 bases, with 8 bases between the two germline ends. The CDR3 is 12 residues long. CDR1 is SQVTM and CDR2 is ANQGSEA in the germline V gene. CDR3 in DNA: TGCAGCGTACAGAATATGAACACTGAAGCTTTCTTT. This sequence encodes CSVQNMNTEAFF.

Comment on this clone: Distinct nucleotide sequences in the sample also encode this CDR3. CDR3 nucleotides: TGCGCCAGCAGCTTGGGACAGGGCGCGAACACTGAAGCTTTCTTT. This gives the protein CASSLGQGANTEAFF. V is TRBV5-1 and J is TRBJ1-1; 7 nucleotides match TRBD1. The germline V gene encodes CDR1 SGHRS and CDR2 YFSETQ. V lost 0 bases to trimming and J lost 1 base; unmatched junction nucleotides: 3. There are 15 residues in the CDR3.

The rearrangement links TRBV18 to TRBJ1-1; 9 bases are a match to TRBD1. Germline assignment: CDR1 KGHSH and CDR2 LQKENI. The CDR3 length is 15 residues. The J segment lost 1 base and the V segment lost 2 bases, leaving 2 bases of the junction unmatched. CDR3 loop: CASSPRTGENTEAFF. CDR3 DNA: TGTGCCAGCTCACCAAGGACAGGGGAGAACACTGAAGCTTTCTTT.